These 2 T cell receptor beta chains share one sample of origin, sequenced in a study of identical twins (dated by TCRdb to the mid-2010s). Receptors were amplified or captured by 5' RACE. Sequencing relied on an Illumina HiSeq 2000. The public reads were quality trimmed at Q25 with fastp and then assembled into clones with MiXCR by TCRdb, keeping productive beta chains. Rows are combined by CDR3 protein, so each entry shows the most common genes and DNA. The sample table records around 530,000 distinct CDR3 sequences; around 15% of these occur just once. Roughly 0.43% of the sample goes to the ten largest clones. The same specimen was also included in a second study, on yellow fever vaccine responses in identical twins.

Sequencing input: CD4+ T cells sorted from blood. The receptors here all came from a woman aged 18-29 years in good health.

This clonotype was counted only a few times. CDR3 residues: CASRRWESSYEQYF. The DNA for the CDR3 is TGTGCCAGCAGACGGTGGGAAAGCTCCTACGAGCAGTACTTC. The rearrangement links TRBV2 to TRBJ2-7; D uncertain. CDR3 size: 14 residues. CDR1 SNHLY and CDR2 FYNNEI come from the germline V gene. Trimming took 6 bases from V and 0 from J, leaving 12 bases between them. Based on the CDR3 plus reference TRBV2 and TRBJ2-7, the full variable domain is EPEVTQTPSHQVTQMGQEVILRCVPISNHLYFYWYRQILGQKVEFLVSFYNNEISEKSEIFDDQFSVERPDGSNFTLKIRSTKLEDSAMYFCASRRWESSYEQYFGPGTRLTVT.

This clonotype occurred many times. This chain connects TRBV7-6 to TRBJ1-5; D unclear. V lost 2 bases and J 0 bases, leaving 11 bases between the germline ends. The CDR3 has 16 residues. Germline V gives CDR1 SGHVS, CDR2 FNYEAQ. The CDR3 protein is CASSLSPRLSNQPQHF. The CDR3 nucleotides are TGTGCCAGCAGCTTATCCCCACGCCTTAGCAATCAGCCCCAGCATTTT.